A selection of T cell receptor beta chains follows, all from one sample in a study of T cell changes during pregnancy in multiple sclerosis. Repertoires were generated with immunoSEQ multiplex PCR, while TCRdb's copy carries only in-frame clones and drops some. The table lists fewer than 80,000 clones, roughly 92% of them singletons. The sample here was peripheral blood, taken in the third trimester of pregnancy. These receptors originate from a female donor in good health, enrolled as a control in a pregnancy study. The CDR3 runs from the conserved cysteine through the conserved F or W. A D gene is named only where the DNA matches it firmly. For some rows the clone size is stated as once, few or many, or as a class when expanded; others skip it.

cdr3_length | clone_size | j_call | v_call | d_call | cdr3_aa | cdr3_nt
15 | NA | TRBJ2-3 | TRBV9 | TRBD2 | CASSVGGRRTDTQYF | TGTGCCAGCAGCGTAGGCGGGAGAAGAACAGATACGCAGTATTTT
15 | NA | TRBJ2-1 | TRBV6-1 | TRBD2 | CATKIGGAGYNEQFF | TGTGCCACGAAGATCGGGGGGGCCGGGTACAATGAGCAGTTCTTC
16 | NA | TRBJ1-3 | TRBV4-3 | TRBD1 | CASSPDRVSSGNTIYF | TGCGCCAGCAGCCCGGACAGGGTCAGCTCTGGAAACACCATATATTTT
15 | NA | TRBJ2-3 | TRBV30 | TRBD2 | CAWSQLAGDTDTQYF | TGTGCCTGGAGTCAACTAGCGGGAGATACAGATACGCAGTATTTT
16 | NA | TRBJ2-5 | TRBV5-1 | TRBD2 | CASSLGYASGGETQYF | TGCGCCAGCAGCTTGGGGTATGCTAGCGGGGGCGAGACCCAGTACTTC
12 | NA | TRBJ1-1 | TRBV27 | NA | CASNGRGTEAFF | TGTGCCAGCAATGGGAGGGGAACTGAAGCTTTCTTT
12 | NA | TRBJ2-3 | TRBV5-4 | NA | CASSSRLDTQYF | TGTGCCAGCAGCTCGCGACTGGATACGCAGTATTTT
14 | NA | TRBJ2-1 | TRBV5-1 | TRBD1 | CASSYGTADNEQFF | TGCGCCAGCAGCTACGGGACAGCGGACAATGAGCAGTTCTTC
14 | NA | TRBJ2-3 | TRBV5-1 | NA | CASFPGGGTDTQYF | TGCGCCAGCTTCCCCGGCGGAGGCACAGATACGCAGTATTTT
17 | NA | TRBJ2-1 | TRBV13 | NA | CASSTRLGGGGYNEQFF | TGTGCCAGCAGCACCAGACTAGGGGGGGGCGGATACAATGAGCAGTTCTTC
17 | NA | TRBJ2-1 | TRBV5-4 | TRBD2 | CASSPTYTSGGYNEQFF | TGTGCCAGCAGCCCAACATATACTAGCGGGGGATACAATGAGCAGTTCTTC
15 | NA | TRBJ2-3 | TRBV7-2 | TRBD1 | CASSKGGGRTDTQYF | TGTGCCAGCAGCAAAGGGGGCGGGCGCACAGATACGCAGTATTTT
15 | NA | TRBJ2-1 | TRBV30 | TRBD2 | CAWSSPGGLYNEQFF | TGTGCCTGGAGTAGCCCGGGAGGACTCTACAATGAGCAGTTCTTC
15 | NA | TRBJ1-4 | TRBV29-1 | TRBD1 | CSVGEGGQTNEKLFF | TGCAGCGTTGGAGAGGGGGGACAGACGAATGAAAAACTGTTTTTT
15 | NA | TRBJ1-4 | TRBV29-1 | TRBD1 | CSVAGGTDFNEKLFF | TGCAGCGTAGCCGGAGGGACAGACTTTAATGAAAAACTGTTTTTT
14 | once | TRBJ2-1 | TRBV7-7 | TRBD2 | CASSRTSGSNEQFF | TGTGCTAGCAGCCGGACTAGCGGGAGCAATGAGCAGTTCTTC
14 | NA | TRBJ1-1 | TRBV18 | NA | CASSTGSVGTEAFF | TGTGCCAGCTCAACCGGGTCCGTTGGCACTGAAGCTTTCTTT
15 | NA | TRBJ2-7 | TRBV18 | TRBD2 | CASSPPGLAVYEQYF | TGTGCCAGCTCACCACCCGGACTAGCCGTATACGAGCAGTACTTC
14 | few | TRBJ2-1 | TRBV4-3 | NA | CASSLGSGYNEQFF | TGCGCCAGCTCCTTGGGAAGCGGATACAATGAGCAGTTCTTC
16 | NA | TRBJ2-1 | TRBV7-3 | NA | CASSPLAGASYNEQFF | TGTGCCAGCAGCCCCCTTGCAGGCGCCTCGTACAATGAGCAGTTCTTC
17 | NA | TRBJ2-3 | TRBV19 | TRBD2 | CASSIDSSGFGTDTQYF | TGTGCCAGTAGTATAGATAGTAGCGGGTTTGGCACAGATACGCAGTATTTT
15 | NA | TRBJ2-3 | TRBV5-1 | NA | CASSLQSPSTDTQYF | TGCGCCAGCAGCTTACAGAGTCCTAGCACAGATACGCAGTATTTT
14 | NA | TRBJ1-2 | TRBV6-5 | NA | CASSYSNWRNGYTF | TGTGCCAGCAGTTACTCGAACTGGCGGAATGGCTACACCTTC
15 | NA | TRBJ2-7 | TRBV27 | TRBD1 | CASSVYFGTAYEQYF | TGTGCCAGCAGTGTATATTTCGGGACAGCCTACGAGCAGTACTTC
15 | NA | TRBJ1-1 | TRBV6-1 | NA | CASSGQVGIGTEAFF | TGTGCCAGCAGTGGGCAGGTGGGTATCGGCACTGAAGCTTTCTTT
17 | NA | TRBJ2-1 | TRBV19 | NA | CASSIRLRGNRVDEQFF | TGTGCCAGTAGTATACGGTTGCGCGGGAACCGGGTCGATGAGCAGTTCTTC
16 | NA | TRBJ2-3 | TRBV4-1 | TRBD1 | CASSQRDREPTDTQYF | TGCGCCAGCAGCCAACGGGACAGGGAACCCACAGATACGCAGTATTTT
15 | NA | TRBJ2-1 | TRBV6-1 | TRBD2 | CASSPGLAAYNEQFF | TGTGCCAGCAGCCCGGGACTAGCGGCATACAATGAGCAGTTCTTC
15 | NA | TRBJ2-5 | TRBV28 | NA | CASTPRTGGVETQYF | TGTGCCAGCACCCCTCGGACAGGCGGGGTAGAGACCCAGTACTTC
15 | once | TRBJ1-4 | TRBV25-1 | NA | CASSELTGDNEKLFF | TGTGCCAGCAGTGAATTGACAGGCGATAATGAAAAACTGTTTTTT